The 26 T cell receptor beta chains in this list originate from one sample, sequenced in a study of CD8 T cells in ankylosing spondylitis. TCRdb re-called the 5' RACE reads through MiXCR, storing one row per CDR3 protein. The sample carries 380,000 or so distinct CDR3 sequences, roughly 20% recorded once. Sequenced input: blood, either unsorted or a sorted T cell fraction (not recorded which). These receptors came from a male donor with ankylosing spondylitis or in good health (not recorded which).

This clonotype came up a few times. The chain joins TRBV12-3 or TRBV12-4 to TRBJ2-7; D is ambiguous. The CDR3 spans 14 residues. Trimming shortened V by 7 bases and J by 7 bases, and 20 bases separated the two germline ends. The CDR3 DNA is TGTGCCAGCAATCCTTCGGGCAAATTTACGGAGCAGTACTTC. This translates into CASNPSGKFTEQYF.

The V call is TRBV7-9, the J call TRBJ2-3; possibly TRBD1 for D (6 bases). Germline assignment: CDR1 SEHNR and CDR2 FQNEAQ (reference sequence). V was cut by 4 bases and J by 4 bases, with 18 bases left in between. The CDR3 length is 16 residues. CDR3 protein: CASSSKLRGNADTQYF. In DNA, the CDR3 is TGTGCCAGCAGCTCTAAACTCAGGGGTAACGCAGATACGCAGTATTTT.

The chain employs TRBV9 and TRBJ2-1; D uncertain. The V end was cut by 3 bases, the J end by 0 bases, with 10 bases between. Germline V gene lookup returns CDR1 SGDLS and CDR2 YYNGEE. The length of the CDR3 is 15 residues. The chain's CDR3 is CASSDDGFSYNEQFF. The CDR3 DNA reads TGTGCCAGCAGCGATGACGGATTCTCCTACAATGAGCAGTTCTTC.

The chain joins TRBV21-1 to TRBJ2-7; TRBD1 reflects the table's D call only, with no check against the DNA. TRBV21-1 is an annotated pseudogene. The length of the CDR3 is 14 residues. CDR3 region: CASSTWTVEDEQYF. The CDR3 nucleotides read TGTGCCAGCAGCACCTGGACAGTAGAGGACGAGCAGTACTTC.

This clonotype has more than one count but fewer than ten. The genes are TRBV12-3 or TRBV12-4 and TRBJ2-2; possible D gene TRBD1, 5 bases. Trimming pared 3 bases from V and 6 bases from J, leaving 8 bases between. This CDR3 has 13 residues. For the CDR3, the DNA is TGTGCCAGCAGTTTTTTAGGGGCCGGGGAGCTGTTTTTT. Translation: CASSFLGAGELFF.

In this sample, this clonotype turned up a few times. The chain recombines TRBV6-1 with TRBJ2-7, with 9 positions matching TRBD1. J gave up 1 base and V 6 bases, and 10 bases lay outside the gene matches. This CDR3 is 16 amino acids long. From germline, CDR1 is MNHNS and CDR2 SASEGT. DNA of the CDR3: TGTGCCAGCAGAGGGGGGACAGGGATGGTATCCTACGAGCAGTACTTC. As protein: CASRGGTGMVSYEQYF.

This clonotype was seen at least ten times. The rearrangement links TRBV9 to TRBJ1-2; the D gene is possibly TRBD1 (6 bases). Germline V gives CDR1 SGDLS, CDR2 YYNGEE. Trimming removed 2 bases from V and 1 base from J, with 9 bases in between. CDR3 length: 14 amino acids. CDR3 DNA: TGTGCCAGCAGCGTTGGAGGGGGTAACTATGGCTACACCTTC. This sequence encodes CASSVGGGNYGYTF.

The chain recombines TRBV29-1 with TRBJ2-7; perhaps D is TRBD1 or TRBD2 (7 bases each). Germline V gives CDR1 SQVTM, CDR2 ANQGSEA. V was trimmed by 2 bases and J by 5 bases, leaving 22 bases between them. This CDR3 is 16 amino acids long. Here the CDR3 DNA reads TGCAGCGTTGAACCATCCGGGGAGGGGGCCAGGAACGAGCAGTACTTC. Its protein is CSVEPSGEGARNEQYF.

V gene TRBV4-1 combines with J gene TRBJ2-2; tentatively, D is TRBD2 (6 bases). The CDR3 contains 13 residues. Trimming left V 1 base short and J 7 bases short, with 7 bases between. Germline V lookup: CDR1 MGHRA, CDR2 YSYEKL. CDR3 sequence (DNA): TGCGCCAGCAGCCAAGTGGGGGGCGGGGAGCTGTTTTTT. This codes for CASSQVGGGELFF.

This clonotype occurred a few times. The chain couples TRBV6-5 to TRBJ2-1; D gene ambiguous. From germline, CDR1 is MNHEY and CDR2 SVGAGI. The CDR3 contains 17 residues. With 5 bases removed from V and 6 bases from J, the gap between germline ends came to 23 bases. This chain's CDR3 is CASSNNPNSFSGNEQFF. The CDR3 DNA reads as TGTGCCAGCAGTAACAACCCTAACAGCTTCTCGGGCAATGAGCAGTTCTTC.

This clonotype came up many times. The chain recombines TRBV15 with TRBJ2-2, with D perhaps given as TRBD1 or TRBD2 (6 bases each). Trimming cost V 8 bases and J 3 bases, with 16 bases left between them. In germline, CDR1 is LNHNV, CDR2 YYDKDF (reference sequence). There are 15 residues in the CDR3. The CDR3 DNA reads TGTGCCACCGCGAGGGGGGACGATCACACCGGGGAGCTGTTTTTT. Its protein product is CATARGDDHTGELFF. Filled out from reference TRBV15 and TRBJ2-2, the complete variable domain reads DAMVIQNPRYQVTQFGKPVTLSCSQTLNHNVMYWYQQKSSQAPKLLFHYYDKDFNNEADTPDNFQSRRPNTSFCFLDIRSPGLGDTAMYLCATARGDDHTGELFFGEGSRLTVL.

The chain couples TRBV2 to TRBJ2-5, with D tentatively TRBD1 (5 bases). The V gene lost 8 bases and the J gene lost 1 base, with 11 bases spanning the gap. The germline CDR1 and CDR2 sequences are SNHLY and FYNNEI. The CDR3 has 13 residues. The CDR3 reads CASGQNLQETQYF. For the CDR3, the DNA is TGTGCCAGCGGACAAAACCTCCAAGAGACCCAGTACTTC.

This clonotype was found a few times. The chain combines TRBV12-3 or TRBV12-4 with TRBJ1-1, with TRBD1 identical over 10 bases. Trimming took 1 base from V and 3 from J; bases not matched to a gene: 2. The CDR3 length is 15 residues. The DNA of the CDR3 is TGTGCCAGCAGTTTAGGACAGGGGGCGTACACTGAAGCTTTCTTT. Its translation: CASSLGQGAYTEAFF.

The CDR3 protein is CASSQRPGLVDPGNEQFF. CDR3 in DNA: TGTGCCAGCAGCCAGAGACCGGGACTAGTCGACCCGGGCAATGAGCAGTTCTTC. This chain connects TRBV4-2 to TRBJ2-1; 8 bases line up with TRBD2. This CDR3 contains 18 residues. The V gene end was trimmed by 3 bases and the J gene end by 6 bases; junction bases not matched to a gene: 16. The germline V gene has CDR1 LGHNA and CDR2 YNFKEQ.

The rearrangement uses TRBV29-1 and TRBJ2-2, with D unclear. The V end was cut by 3 bases, the J end by 6 bases, with 8 bases between. Per the germline V gene, CDR1 is SQVTM and CDR2 is ANQGSEA. The CDR3 covers 12 residues. CDR3 sequence (DNA): TGCAGCGTTGAGCTACGCGCCGGGGAGCTGTTTTTT. It encodes CSVELRAGELFF.

The rearrangement joins TRBV18 to TRBJ2-3; 12 positions match TRBD1. Per germline, CDR1 KGHSH and CDR2 LQKENI. The junction had 6 bases not matched to a gene; V was cut back by 4 bases and J by 4 bases. The CDR3 has 16 residues. The CDR3 here is CASSLGTGGDSDTQYF. In nucleotides, the CDR3 is TGTGCCAGCTCACTCGGGACAGGGGGCGATTCAGATACGCAGTATTTT.

J is TRBJ2-5 and V is TRBV7-2, with D perhaps matching TRBD2 (7 bases). From germline, CDR1 is SGHTA and CDR2 FQGNSA. This CDR3 is 16 amino acids long. V shed 3 bases and J shed 2 bases, with 16 bases lying between them. CDR3 residues: CASSFTSEGGQETQYF. The CDR3, as DNA: TGTGCCAGCAGCTTCACCAGCGAGGGGGGGCAAGAGACCCAGTACTTC.

The chain uses TRBV15 and TRBJ1-1; D is undetermined. This CDR3 comprises 13 residues. Looked up from germline, CDR1 is LNHNV and CDR2 is YYDKDF (reference sequence). V lost 0 bases and J 0 bases, leaving 2 bases between the germline ends. The CDR3 spells CATSRDMNTEAFF. The CDR3 bases are TGTGCCACCAGCAGAGATATGAACACTGAAGCTTTCTTT.

The V and J genes are TRBV6-4 and TRBJ1-4; no firm D call. Germline CDR1 and CDR2: MRHNA and SNTAGT. The CDR3 covers 13 residues. V dropped 5 bases and J dropped 5 bases, with 9 bases sitting between them. The CDR3 loop reads CASSSQANEKLFF. The CDR3 region has the DNA TGTGCCAGCAGTTCGCAGGCGAATGAAAAACTGTTTTTT.

This clonotype was counted a few times. The chain recombines TRBV4-1 with TRBJ2-4; D unclear. Germline CDR1 is MGHRA and CDR2 is YSYEKL. Trimming left V 0 bases short and J 8 bases short, with 11 bases between. The CDR3 consists of 14 residues. The CDR3 DNA reads TGCGCCAGCAGCCAAGACCGGGCTTCGGACATTCAGTACTTC. Its protein is CASSQDRASDIQYF.

CDR3 residues: CASSFREDGYTF. CDR3 DNA: TGTGCCAGCAGCTTCCGGGAAGATGGCTACACCTTC. The V and J genes are TRBV11-2 and TRBJ1-2, with no clear D. Germline-derived CDR1 and CDR2 are SGHAT and FQNNGV. The CDR3 runs 12 residues. V lost 3 bases, J lost 6 bases, and 8 bases lay in between.

In this sample, this clonotype turned up a few times. The chain links TRBV10-2 to TRBJ2-1; 7 bases are shared with TRBD1. This CDR3 contains 14 residues. V shed 7 bases, J shed 5 bases, and the junction held 8 bases outside the gene matches. CDR1 is WSHSY, CDR2 SAAADI, per germline. The CDR3 coding sequence is TGCGCCAGCACGACGGGACAGACGGACAATGAGCAGTTCTTC. Translated, it gives CASTTGQTDNEQFF.

This clonotype was detected only a few times. The chain recombines TRBV6-1 with TRBJ2-1; TRBD1 agrees at 11 bases. Germline CDR1 MNHNS, CDR2 SASEGT. This CDR3 comprises 16 residues. J gave up 7 bases and V 6 bases, and 11 bases lay outside the gene matches. CDR3 sequence reads: CASRNLGQGAGNEQFF. CDR3 nucleotides: TGTGCCAGCAGAAACCTCGGACAGGGGGCCGGGAATGAGCAGTTCTTC.

There are a few counts of this clonotype. This rearrangement joins TRBV15 to TRBJ2-1, with 10 bases matching TRBD1. Germline loops: CDR1 LNHNV, CDR2 YYDKDF (reference sequence). The CDR3 runs to 15 residues. The trim removed 5 bases at V and 2 bases at J, leaving 3 bases unmatched. This CDR3 is CATSPGTGAYNEQFF. The CDR3 DNA follows: TGTGCCACCAGCCCCGGGACAGGGGCCTACAATGAGCAGTTCTTC. Using reference TRBV15 and TRBJ2-1 for the parts outside the CDR3, the full variable domain is DAMVIQNPRYQVTQFGKPVTLSCSQTLNHNVMYWYQQKSSQAPKLLFHYYDKDFNNEADTPDNFQSRRPNTSFCFLDIRSPGLGDTAMYLCATSPGTGAYNEQFFGPGTRLTVL.

In this sample, this clonotype turned up a few times. The chain is built from TRBV6-4 and TRBJ2-3; D uncertain. Per the germline V gene, CDR1 is MRHNA and CDR2 is SNTAGT. The V gene lost 4 bases and the J gene lost 1 base, with 12 bases spanning the gap. The CDR3 runs 15 residues. CDR3 bases: TGTGCCAGCAGTGGAGACCCAGGCGGCACAGATACGCAGTATTTT. Encoded protein: CASSGDPGGTDTQYF.

V is TRBV12-3 or TRBV12-4 and J is TRBJ2-3; a possible D gene is TRBD2 (5 bases). The CDR3 spans 16 residues. The V end was cut by 5 bases, the J end by 2 bases, with 17 bases between. The chain's CDR3 is CASSPSDWADTDTQYF. The CDR3, as DNA: TGTGCCAGCAGTCCGTCGGACTGGGCCGACACAGATACGCAGTATTTT.